The present TCR beta chain was sequenced within a study of control samples from healthy donors and cancer patients. Repertoires were generated with immunoSEQ multiplex PCR, while TCRdb's copy carries only in-frame clones and drops some. Among approximately 80,000 clones listed, more than 70% were seen once. The V end lost 5 bases, the J end lost 1 base, and 8 bases lay between the germline ends. The CDR3 sequence is 13 residues long. CDR1 is SGHNT, CDR2 YENEEA, per germline. The chain carries TRBV11-3 and TRBJ1-1; no reliable D call. The receptor comes from a woman aged 45-65 years in good health. Specimen: blood. The CDR3 region is CASSPSWNTEAFF. In nucleotides, the CDR3 is TGTGCCAGCAGCCCCAGCTGGAACACTGAAGCTTTCTTT.